The entry below gives a single TCR beta chain sequence along with its context. The antigen is unknown. The V and J ends lost 0 bases and 2 bases respectively, with 9 bases between them. This CDR3 has 14 amino acids. Germline V gene lookup returns CDR1 SGDLS and CDR2 YYNGEE. TCRdb's copy holds only in-frame clones and misses some; the assay was immunoSEQ multiplex PCR. This table holds a few hundred clones, about 90% found once. This sample was taken from a study of T cells and Merkel cell carcinoma outcomes. Notes on the study in general: Merkel cell carcinoma outcomes were reportedly predicted by repertoire and T-cell density.

Material: tumor tissue from Merkel cell carcinoma. The chain couples TRBV9 to TRBJ2-7, with D possibly being TRBD1 (5 bases). The clonotype originates from a human donor with Merkel cell carcinoma. CDR3 nucleotides: TGTGCCAGCAGCGTAGAGGGGTCCCCCTACGAGCAGTACTTC. Protein product: CASSVEGSPYEQYF.